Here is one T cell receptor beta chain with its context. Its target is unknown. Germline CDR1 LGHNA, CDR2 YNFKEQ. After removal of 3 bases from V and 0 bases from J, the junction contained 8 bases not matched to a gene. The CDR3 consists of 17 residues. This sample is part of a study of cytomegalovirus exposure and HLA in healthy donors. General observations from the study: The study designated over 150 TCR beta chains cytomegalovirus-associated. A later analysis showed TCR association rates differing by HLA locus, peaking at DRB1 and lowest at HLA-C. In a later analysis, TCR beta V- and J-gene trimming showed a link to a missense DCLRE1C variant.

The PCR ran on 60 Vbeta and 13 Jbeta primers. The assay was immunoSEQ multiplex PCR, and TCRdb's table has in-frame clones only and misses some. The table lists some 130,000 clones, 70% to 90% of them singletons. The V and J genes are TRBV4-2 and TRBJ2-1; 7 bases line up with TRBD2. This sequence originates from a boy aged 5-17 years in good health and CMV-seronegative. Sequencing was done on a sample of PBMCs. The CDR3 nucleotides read TGTGCCAGCAGCCATGAATCGAGCGGGACCTCCTACAATGAGCAGTTCTTC. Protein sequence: CASSHESSGTSYNEQFF.